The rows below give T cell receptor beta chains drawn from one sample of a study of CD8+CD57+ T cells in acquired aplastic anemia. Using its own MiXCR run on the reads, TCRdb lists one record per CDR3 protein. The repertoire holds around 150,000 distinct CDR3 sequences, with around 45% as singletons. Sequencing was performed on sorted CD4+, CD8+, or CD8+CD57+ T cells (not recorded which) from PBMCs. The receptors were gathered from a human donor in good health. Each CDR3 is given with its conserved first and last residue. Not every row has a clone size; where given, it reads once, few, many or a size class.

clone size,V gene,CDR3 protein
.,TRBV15,CATSDPGTVSNEQFF
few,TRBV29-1,CSVGGYAGSNEQYF
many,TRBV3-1,CASSRTSQVYYEQYF
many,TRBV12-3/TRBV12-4,CASRDDTGYTEAFF
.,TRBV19,CASTPGPTATGNTIYF
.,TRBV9,CASSLGTKGGQYF
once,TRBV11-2,CASSLDRVSGNTEAFF
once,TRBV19,CATRRSVSYEQYF
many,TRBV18,CASSQTSGTGGSPLHF
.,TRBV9,CASSVGVSSNQPQHF
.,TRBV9,CASSVESGGLAGEYYEQYF
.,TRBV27,CASSLSRRFSYEQYF
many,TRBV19,CASSMGVRETQYF
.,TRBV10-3,CAISDLYPPSSYNEQFF
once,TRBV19,CASGAGKLFF
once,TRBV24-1,CATSDARTPVGRQFF
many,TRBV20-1,CSATGHFSNQPQHF
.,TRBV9,CASSLDSGGGEAFF
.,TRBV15,CATSRDRTETQYF
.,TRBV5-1,CASRNRGQETQYF
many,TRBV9,CASSAQGSYNEQFF
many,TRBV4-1,CASSQDPGVNYGYTF
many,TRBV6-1,CASRTGADFEQYF